This TCR beta chain was obtained from a study of T and B cells in COVID-19 patients. Overall study results and limits: Highly clonal in active COVID-19, TRB repertoires exceeded healthy-donor diversity and richness at recovery. Patients with COVID-19 reportedly showed strongly skewed T cell receptor beta variable and joining gene usage. No sequencing was yet done of CD4+, regulatory or CD8+ subsets, or of SARS-CoV-2-responsive or tetramer+ sorted cells.

TRB was amplified from about 250-500 ng of blood genomic DNA. TRB rearrangements were amplified by multiplex PCR with BIOMED2 TRB-A/B primers. TCRdb called the multiplex PCR reads again in MiXCR, with one record for every CDR3 protein. The table has 17,000 or so distinct CDR3 sequences, over 25% seen once. On this clonotype itself: Antigen unknown.

The receptor was derived from a human donor who had recovered from COVID-19. Sequenced material: blood.

The CDR3 region has the DNA TGTGCCAGCAGCTTAGTCGGGCCCACTGAAGCTTTCTTT. Its translation is CASSLVGPTEAFF. The chain links TRBV7-2 to TRBJ1-1; D is ambiguous. V was shortened by 1 base and J by 4 bases, with 7 bases between the two germline ends. In germline, CDR1 is SGHTA, CDR2 FQGNSA. The CDR3 runs 13 residues.